Below, 26 T cell receptor beta chains from the same sample are listed, as sequenced in a study of cytomegalovirus exposure and HLA in healthy donors. PCR primers comprised 60 Vbeta and 13 Jbeta primers. Profiled with immunoSEQ multiplex PCR; TCRdb holds only in-frame clones, not every one. Counted here are over 90,000 clones, around 79% occurring once; the ten biggest clones make up approximately 4.3%. Sample: PBMCs. These receptors were obtained from a man in his forties or fifties in good health and CMV-seropositive.

The chain joins TRBV4-1 to TRBJ2-6; D is possibly TRBD1 (5 bases). Between the trimmed V and J ends, which lost 3 bases and 0 bases, there was a span of 15 bases. This CDR3 has 18 residues. Germline V gene data show CDR1 as MGHRA and CDR2 as YSYEKL. The CDR3: CASSHSGHKSSGANVLTF. CDR3 coding DNA: TGCGCCAGCAGCCACTCCGGACATAAGTCCTCTGGGGCCAACGTCCTGACTTTC.

This rearrangement joins TRBV10-3 to TRBJ2-7; 10 bases match TRBD1. Germline V lookup: CDR1 ENHRY, CDR2 SYGVKD. The CDR3 is 14 residues long. J lost 6 bases, V lost 6 bases, and 8 bases had no gene match. For the CDR3, the DNA is TGTGCCATCAGGAGACAGGGGGCCTGGATCGAGCAGTACTTC. It yields the protein CAIRRQGAWIEQYF.

The rearrangement joins TRBV9 to TRBJ1-1; 9 bases are a match to TRBD1. Germline V lookup: CDR1 SGDLS, CDR2 YYNGEE. The CDR3 length is 16 residues. V trimming: 0 bases; J trimming: 5 bases; junction bases outside the gene matches: 8. CDR3 region: CASSVEMTGGGTEAFF. The CDR3 DNA is TGTGCCAGCAGCGTAGAGATGACAGGGGGTGGAACTGAAGCTTTCTTT. The variable domain in full, with the rest retrieved from reference TRBV9 and TRBJ1-1, is DSGVTQTPKHLITATGQRVTLRCSPRSGDLSVYWYQQSLDQGLQFLIQYYNGEERAKGNILERFSAQQFPDLHSELNLSSLELGDSALYFCASSVEMTGGGTEAFFGQGTRLTVV.

The rearrangement uses TRBV6-6 and TRBJ1-5; D gene unclear. The CDR3 is 14 residues long. V was pared by 1 base and J by 2 bases, with 6 bases between. Germline V lookup: CDR1 MNHNY, CDR2 SVGAGI (reference sequence). The CDR3 bases are TGTGCCAGCAGTTACTTTCAGGGCAATCAGCCCCAGCATTTT. Its translation: CASSYFQGNQPQHF.

CDR3 sequence: CASSIRLSRRGNGINQPQHF. CDR3 coding DNA: TGTGCCAGTAGTATACGTCTCAGCCGAAGGGGGAACGGAATCAATCAGCCCCAGCATTTT. This chain links TRBV19 with TRBJ1-5; possible D gene TRBD1, 6 bases. Germline values: CDR1 LNHDA, CDR2 SQIVND (reference sequence). V shed 2 bases and J shed 3 bases, with 26 bases lying between them. This CDR3 spans 20 amino acids.

The V gene is TRBV11-2, the J gene TRBJ2-7; the D gene is possibly TRBD1 (5 bases). V lost 5 bases, J lost 2 bases, and 13 bases lay in between. This CDR3 has 14 amino acids. Germline assignment: CDR1 SGHAT and CDR2 FQNNGV. The CDR3 spells CASSPRAGTYEQYF. CDR3 nucleotides: TGTGCCAGCAGCCCCAGGGCCGGCACCTACGAGCAGTACTTC.

The chain is built from TRBV5-4 and TRBJ1-2, with D tentatively TRBD1 (6 bases). The germline V and J ends were trimmed by 4 bases and 5 bases, with 18 bases remaining between them. In germline, CDR1 is SGHNT, CDR2 YYREEE (reference sequence). The length of the CDR3 is 15 residues. CDR3 amino acids: CASSHRDTVPYGYTF. The CDR3 DNA reads as TGTGCCAGCAGCCACCGGGACACCGTACCATATGGCTACACCTTC.

The V and J genes are TRBV6-1 and TRBJ1-2, with D hard to call. This CDR3 has 14 amino acids. Looked up from germline, CDR1 is MNHNS and CDR2 is SASEGT. V lost 3 bases and J lost 8, with 16 bases in between. DNA for the CDR3: TGTGCCAGCAGTGACGCCGGGAAACTTCGAGGCTACACCTTC. Translating it yields CASSDAGKLRGYTF.

The V call is TRBV4-3, the J call TRBJ1-5, with a weak D call TRBD1 (5 bases). Looked up from germline, CDR1 is LGHNA and CDR2 is YSLEER. Deletions cut 3 bases from V and 7 bases from J, with 19 bases between. The CDR3 sequence is 16 residues long. This CDR3 reads CASSQSLSGAGQPQHF. The CDR3 nucleotides read TGCGCCAGCAGCCAGAGTCTCAGCGGGGCCGGCCAGCCCCAGCATTTT.

This clone came up a few times. The chain recombines TRBV18 with TRBJ2-7; no firm D call. CDR1 and CDR2 (germline): KGHSH, LQKENI. V lost 3 bases, J lost 0 bases, and 12 bases lay in between. This CDR3 spans 15 amino acids. CDR3 sequence reads: CASSPSSSLSYEQYF. CDR3 sequence (DNA): TGTGCCAGCTCACCCTCTTCCAGTCTCTCCTACGAGCAGTACTTC.

The chain is built from TRBV6-1 and TRBJ2-5; 8 bases are shared with TRBD1. The CDR3 length is 14 residues. The junction had 11 bases not matched to a gene; V was cut back by 10 bases and J by 4 bases. The germline V gene encodes CDR1 MNHNS and CDR2 SASEGT. For the CDR3, the DNA is TGTGCCACCACCCAGGGGGCTGGCGCAGAGACCCAGTACTTC. It is translated as CATTQGAGAETQYF.

The V and J genes are TRBV10-3 and TRBJ1-2, with a tentative D call TRBD1 (6 bases). V was cut by 2 bases and J by 1 base, with 11 bases left in between. The length of the CDR3 is 15 residues. Germline V CDR1 and CDR2: ENHRY, SYGVKD. The DNA of the CDR3 is TGTGCCATCAGTGAGACCTGGACAGATAACTATGGCTACACCTTC. Its translation is CAISETWTDNYGYTF.

This chain joins TRBV5-6 and TRBJ2-2, with TRBD1 matching over 8 bases. The ends lost 4 bases at V and 5 bases at J; junction bases unmatched: 10. This CDR3 is built from 16 residues. Germline CDR1 reads SGHDT; CDR2 reads YYEEEE. CDR3 loop: CASSRKGTGGTGELFF. The CDR3 DNA reads TGTGCCAGCAGCCGAAAGGGGACAGGCGGGACCGGGGAGCTGTTTTTT.

The V and J genes are TRBV27 and TRBJ1-4; TRBD1 is a possible D gene (5 bases). Germline assignment: CDR1 MNHEY and CDR2 SMNVEV (reference sequence). V was pared by 5 bases and J by 7 bases, with 14 bases between. This CDR3 is built from 14 residues. The CDR3 DNA follows: TGTGCCAGCAGTCCTAGGGGAAGGGGTGAAAAACTGTTTTTT. This codes for CASSPRGRGEKLFF.

This chain connects TRBV28 to TRBJ2-7, with TRBD2 identical over 9 bases. V dropped 6 bases and J dropped 7; count of bases not matched to a gene: 4. The CDR3 is made up of 12 amino acids. The germline CDR1 and CDR2 sequences are MDHEN and SYDVKM. DNA for the CDR3: TGTGCCAGCAGCCTTAGCGGGAGTGAGCAGTACTTC. Its protein product is CASSLSGSEQYF.

The chain has TRBV6-5 and TRBJ2-7, with 7 bases aligning to TRBD1. This CDR3 spans 15 amino acids. Germline CDR1 reads MNHEY; CDR2 reads SVGAGI. V lost 5 bases and J lost 7; bases outside the gene matches: 14. The DNA for the CDR3 is TGTGCCAGCAGTCGAGAACAGGGGTCACGTCGGGAGCAGTACTTC. Residues: CASSREQGSRREQYF.

The chain is built from TRBV7-2 and TRBJ2-5; D might be TRBD1 (6 bases). The CDR3 has 13 residues. V lost 6 bases and J lost 6, with 14 bases in between. CDR1 and CDR2 from the germline V gene are SGHTA and FQGNSA. CDR3 sequence: CASRPGHLQTQYF. CDR3 DNA sequence: TGTGCCAGCAGGCCGGGACACCTCCAGACCCAGTACTTC.

This clone appeared once. The genes are TRBV19 and TRBJ1-4, with TRBD1 as a possible D gene (6 bases). This CDR3 is 15 amino acids long. Trimming cost V 3 bases and J 8 bases, with 16 bases left between them. CDR1 and CDR2 (germline): LNHDA, SQIVND (reference sequence). The CDR3 here is CASSIRGSKGEKLFF. In nucleotides, the CDR3 is TGTGCCAGTAGTATCAGGGGCTCGAAGGGCGAAAAACTGTTTTTT.

J is TRBJ1-5 and V is TRBV6-5; D remains ambiguous. This CDR3 spans 13 amino acids. Trimming took off 2 bases at V and 7 bases at J, with 9 bases between the two ends. Germline CDR1 reads MNHEY; CDR2 reads SVGAGI. CDR3 DNA: TGTGCCAGCAGTTACCAACCGGGACAGCCCCAGCATTTT. The encoded protein is CASSYQPGQPQHF.

The chain links TRBV19 to TRBJ1-2; TRBD1 matches at 8 bases. The CDR3 extends over 14 amino acids. CDR1 and CDR2 (germline): LNHDA, SQIVND (reference sequence). V lost 5 bases and J lost 4; bases outside the gene matches: 6. The CDR3, as DNA: TGTGCCAGTAGTTTGGGACAGGACTTCTATGGCTACACCTTC. Amino acids: CASSLGQDFYGYTF.

The rearrangement links TRBV9 to TRBJ2-7; D possibly corresponds to TRBD1 (6 bases). CDR1 is SGDLS, CDR2 YYNGEE, per germline. This CDR3 has 14 amino acids. The V and J ends lost 3 bases and 0 bases respectively, with 10 bases between them. In DNA form, the CDR3 reads TGTGCCAGCAGCGACCGGGACAACTCCTACGAGCAGTACTTC. Translated, it gives CASSDRDNSYEQYF. The complete variable domain, with remaining parts taken from reference TRBV9 and TRBJ2-7, reads DSGVTQTPKHLITATGQRVTLRCSPRSGDLSVYWYQQSLDQGLQFLIQYYNGEERAKGNILERFSAQQFPDLHSELNLSSLELGDSALYFCASSDRDNSYEQYFGPGTRLTVT.

A word on this clone: An end of the junction does not agree with germline; a read error may underlie this. The V call is TRBV29-1, the J call TRBJ2-7; D perhaps matches TRBD1 (5 bases). This CDR3 has 14 residues. The V gene's germline CDR1 is SQVTM and CDR2 ANQGSEA. The CDR3 region is CSVDGQGNPYEQHF. CDR3 DNA sequence: TGCAGCGTTGACGGGCAGGGAAATCCCTACGAGCAGCACTTC.

This chain links TRBV28 with TRBJ2-7, with 8 bases aligning to TRBD1. Germline V gene data show CDR1 as MDHEN and CDR2 as SYDVKM. The CDR3 is made up of 15 amino acids. Losses at the gene ends were 6 bases for V and 3 bases for J; bases not matched to a gene: 10. The chain's CDR3 is CASRNPGQASYEQYF. CDR3 DNA sequence: TGTGCCAGCAGAAACCCGGGACAGGCAAGCTACGAGCAGTACTTC.

The chain combines TRBV28 with TRBJ1-2; D is perhaps TRBD1 (5 bases). The CDR3 extends over 13 amino acids. V was clipped by 8 bases and J by 7 bases, with 17 bases between them. Germline V gene data show CDR1 as MDHEN and CDR2 as SYDVKM. Here the CDR3 reads CASLGPGGSGYTF. CDR3 bases: TGTGCCAGCTTGGGTCCGGGGGGGAGTGGCTACACCTTC.

The rearrangement links TRBV10-3 to TRBJ2-5, with 7 nucleotides matching TRBD2. Per the germline V gene, CDR1 is ENHRY and CDR2 is SYGVKD. This CDR3 region has 15 residues. Trimming at V came to 8 bases and at J to 0 bases, leaving 9 bases not matched to a gene. CDR3 bases: TGTGCCATCGGGAGGGCGGGAGTATACCAAGAGACCCAGTACTTC. Amino acids: CAIGRAGVYQETQYF.

J is TRBJ2-1 and V is TRBV9, with D maybe TRBD2 (6 bases). V gave up 0 bases and J gave up 0 bases, with 16 bases separating them. This CDR3 comprises 18 residues. Germline CDR1 SGDLS, CDR2 YYNGEE. Here the CDR3 DNA reads TGTGCCAGCAGCGTAGGTTGGGTAGCGGCCAACTCCTACAATGAGCAGTTCTTC. Translating gives CASSVGWVAANSYNEQFF.